A single sample is the source of the 22 T cell receptor beta chains below, sequenced in a study of shared clonotypes between healthy human individuals. Here immunoSEQ multiplex PCR was the method, and the copy in TCRdb shows in-frame clones only, minus some. This table has 700,000 or so clones, about two thirds appearing once. The source material was memory CD4+ T cells sorted from blood. The subset: CD45RA-negative fraction. The receptors shown here come from a woman aged 25 to 39 in good health.

This rearrangement joins TRBV7-9 to TRBJ2-1; 11 bases fit TRBD2. CDR1 is SEHNR and CDR2 is FQNEAQ in the germline V gene (reference sequence). There are 14 residues in the CDR3. With V trimmed by 1 base and J by 15 bases, 8 bases remained unmatched. The CDR3 sequence is CASSLELAGVAWFF. CDR3 coding DNA: TGTGCCAGCAGCTTAGAACTAGCGGGAGTTGCTTGGTTCTTC.

The V call is TRBV11-2, the J call TRBJ2-7; possible D gene TRBD1, 5 bases. Between the trimmed V and J ends, which lost 5 bases and 0 bases, there was a span of 14 bases. This CDR3 region has 15 residues. The germline V gene has CDR1 SGHAT and CDR2 FQNNGV. CDR3 sequence (DNA): TGTGCCAGCAGCCGACTTGGGGCTAGCTCCTACGAGCAGTACTTC. Protein sequence: CASSRLGASSYEQYF.

V usage is TRBV5-1 and J usage is TRBJ2-7; the match to TRBD1 covers 8 bases. Trimming at V came to 0 bases and at J to 4 bases, leaving 9 bases not matched to a gene. Germline CDR1 reads SGHRS; CDR2 reads YFSETQ. The CDR3 contains 16 residues. The CDR3 loop is CASSLAAGTGGYEQYF. The DNA for the CDR3 is TGCGCCAGCAGCTTGGCCGCCGGGACAGGTGGATACGAGCAGTACTTC.

CDR3 bases: TGCGCCAGCAGCTTGGGTTCCAACGAGCAGTACTTC. Encoded protein: CASSLGSNEQYF. The chain employs TRBV5-1 and TRBJ2-7; no clear D. Germline loops: CDR1 SGHRS, CDR2 YFSETQ. The V gene lost 0 bases and the J gene lost 5 bases, with 6 bases spanning the gap. This CDR3 contains 12 residues.

CDR3 coding DNA: TGTGCCAGCAGTCCCGACAGCGGTGGGGGAAAACTGTTTTTT. Its protein product is CASSPDSGGGKLFF. V and J are TRBV27 and TRBJ1-4, with D tentatively TRBD1 (5 bases). Trimming removed 5 bases at V and 10 bases at J, with 17 bases between. This CDR3 has 14 amino acids. Germline assignment: CDR1 MNHEY and CDR2 SMNVEV (reference sequence).

This clone was seen only a few times. J is TRBJ1-5 and V is TRBV19, with 7 bases fitting TRBD1. V dropped 5 bases and J dropped 7; count of bases not matched to a gene: 8. The CDR3 has 14 amino acids. The V gene's germline CDR1 is LNHDA and CDR2 SQIVND (reference sequence). The CDR3 reads CASSHDRAIQPQHF. The CDR3 DNA reads as TGTGCCAGTAGTCATGACAGGGCAATCCAGCCCCAGCATTTT.

This sequence joins TRBV6-6 and TRBJ2-2, with a possible D match to TRBD2 (5 bases). The ends were cut back, 6 bases at V and 2 bases at J, with 13 bases in the middle. Germline V CDR1 and CDR2: MNHNY, SVGAGI (reference sequence). The CDR3 loop spans 15 amino acids. The CDR3 loop reads CASRDPRGNTGELFF. The CDR3 DNA is TGTGCCAGCAGGGATCCACGGGGAAACACCGGGGAGCTGTTTTTT.

This clone was observed a few times. This rearrangement joins TRBV9 to TRBJ2-7; TRBD1 matches at 9 bases. This CDR3 is 15 amino acids long. Germline V CDR1 and CDR2: SGDLS, YYNGEE. The V and J ends lost 0 bases and 2 bases, in that order; junction bases with no gene match: 3. CDR3 DNA: TGTGCCAGCAGCGTAGGGACAGGGGAAGCCTACGAGCAGTACTTC. It translates to CASSVGTGEAYEQYF.

V is TRBV18 and J is TRBJ2-7; D might be TRBD2 (6 bases). Germline CDR1 KGHSH, CDR2 LQKENI. The V gene lost 6 bases and the J gene lost 3 bases, with 21 bases spanning the gap. CDR3 length: 16 amino acids. CDR3 residues: CASSDRMAAGGYEQYF. The CDR3 DNA reads as TGTGCCAGCTCCGATCGGATGGCGGCCGGGGGCTACGAGCAGTACTTC.

This clone has a handful of counts. The chain has TRBV5-1 and TRBJ1-2; a possible D gene is TRBD1 (5 bases). Germline values: CDR1 SGHRS, CDR2 YFSETQ. V was clipped by 2 bases and J by 2 bases, with 10 bases between them. The length of the CDR3 is 14 residues. The CDR3 nucleotides read TGCGCCAGCAGCTTCGGGACTGAGAACTATGGCTACACCTTC. Amino acids: CASSFGTENYGYTF.

Here the CDR3 reads CASSGVGTYEQYF. The CDR3, as DNA: TGTGCCAGCTCAGGCGTCGGGACCTACGAGCAGTACTTC. The chain links TRBV5-8 to TRBJ2-7; tentative D call: TRBD2 (5 bases). The CDR3 spans 13 residues. Trimming stripped 7 bases from V and 2 bases from J, with 13 bases between. Germline V gives CDR1 SGHTS, CDR2 YDEGEE.

The chain carries TRBV5-1 and TRBJ1-4; D unclear. CDR1 SGHRS and CDR2 YFSETQ come from the germline V gene. V lost 0 bases, J lost 3 bases, and 9 bases lay in between. The CDR3 is made up of 15 amino acids. CDR3: CASSLAGVSNEKLFF. CDR3 DNA: TGCGCCAGCAGCTTGGCCGGGGTGTCTAATGAAAAACTGTTTTTT.

The chain has TRBV4-2 and TRBJ2-5, with D tentatively TRBD1 or TRBD2 (5 bases each). With 1 base removed from V and 4 bases from J, the gap between germline ends came to 13 bases. This CDR3 has 15 amino acids. CDR1 and CDR2 from the germline V gene are LGHNA and YNFKEQ. The CDR3 DNA reads as TGTGCCAGCAGCCAAGGGGAGTCAGGGATAGAGACCCAGTACTTC. Amino acids: CASSQGESGIETQYF.

This chain links TRBV5-1 with TRBJ2-7; the match to TRBD2 covers 7 bases. Looked up from germline, CDR1 is SGHRS and CDR2 is YFSETQ. The CDR3 contains 17 residues. Losses at the gene ends were 0 bases for V and 5 bases for J; bases not matched to a gene: 14. Here the CDR3 DNA reads TGCGCCAGCAGCTTGGGTCCGGCAGCCGGGACTACGAACGAGCAGTACTTC. Its protein is CASSLGPAAGTTNEQYF.

CDR3 nucleotide sequence: TGTGCCAGCAGTTTCATCCGGGATCCTGGGGAGACCCAGTACTTC. This encodes CASSFIRDPGETQYF. The chain joins TRBV27 to TRBJ2-5; perhaps TRBD2 as D (5 bases). Trimming cost V 3 bases and J 5 bases, with 16 bases left between them. Germline-derived CDR1 and CDR2 are MNHEY and SMNVEV (reference sequence). There are 15 residues in the CDR3.

This sequence joins TRBV18 and TRBJ1-4; a possible D gene is TRBD1 (5 bases). CDR1 and CDR2 from the germline V gene are KGHSH and LQKENI. Trimming shortened V by 4 bases and J by 0 bases, and 9 bases separated the two germline ends. This CDR3 spans 15 amino acids. This chain's CDR3 is CASSLMTATNEKLFF. CDR3 DNA: TGTGCCAGCTCACTAATGACAGCAACTAATGAAAAACTGTTTTTT.

This chain connects TRBV7-9 to TRBJ2-7, with 15 positions matching TRBD2. The CDR3 sequence is 17 residues long. Germline trimming cut 4 bases from V and 5 bases from J; bases unmatched to any gene: 9. Germline V lookup: CDR1 SEHNR, CDR2 FQNEAQ (reference sequence). CDR3 sequence reads: CASSSGTSGRIMNEQYF. In nucleotides, the CDR3 is TGTGCCAGCAGCTCGGGGACTAGCGGGAGGATAATGAACGAGCAGTACTTC.

V and J are TRBV10-1 and TRBJ1-1; 9 bases are shared with TRBD1. J was trimmed by 6 bases and V by 6 bases; bases with no gene match: 8. This CDR3 is built from 14 residues. CDR1 and CDR2 from the germline V gene are WNHNN and SYGVQD (reference sequence). The CDR3 protein is CASSAGQGKAEAFF. The CDR3 region has the DNA TGCGCCAGCAGCGCTGGACAGGGGAAGGCTGAAGCTTTCTTT.

The genes are TRBV7-2 and TRBJ2-1; TRBD1 might be the D (6 bases). Germline CDR1 SGHTA, CDR2 FQGNSA. V lost 5 bases, J lost 3 bases, and 11 bases lay in between. The CDR3 sequence is 14 residues long. CDR3 nucleotide sequence: TGTGCCAGCAGCCCGAGACAGGACTACAATGAGCAGTTCTTC. Amino acids: CASSPRQDYNEQFF.

To note about this clone: Other DNA sequences in the sample encode the same CDR3. This CDR3 reads CASSLAGGYNEQFF. CDR3 in DNA: TGTGCCAGCAGCTTAGCGGGTGGATACAATGAGCAGTTCTTC. The V gene is TRBV11-3, the J gene TRBJ2-1; no definite D call. V lost 1 base to trimming and J lost 4 bases, with 8 bases between them. The CDR3 has 14 residues. Germline CDR1 is SGHNT and CDR2 is YENEEA.

As regards this clone: Different DNA sequences within this sample yield the same CDR3. This rearrangement joins TRBV9 to TRBJ2-7, with 9 bases that match TRBD2. The trim removed 4 bases at V and 7 bases at J, leaving 12 bases unmatched. Per the germline V gene, CDR1 is SGDLS and CDR2 is YYNGEE. This CDR3 region has 15 residues. The CDR3 region has the DNA TGTGCCAGCAGCCCCAGGGTAGCGGGAGTTGGGGAGCAGTACTTC. Its protein is CASSPRVAGVGEQYF.

A note on this clone: The same CDR3 can be traced to other DNA sequences in this sample. J is TRBJ2-3 and V is TRBV5-1; 11 bases are shared with TRBD2. CDR1 is SGHRS, CDR2 YFSETQ, per germline. The CDR3 contains 16 residues. After removal of 0 bases from V and 0 bases from J, the junction contained 0 bases not matched to a gene. The CDR3 DNA follows: TGCGCCAGCAGCTTGGGGACTAGCGGGAGCACAGATACGCAGTATTTT. Amino acids: CASSLGTSGSTDTQYF.